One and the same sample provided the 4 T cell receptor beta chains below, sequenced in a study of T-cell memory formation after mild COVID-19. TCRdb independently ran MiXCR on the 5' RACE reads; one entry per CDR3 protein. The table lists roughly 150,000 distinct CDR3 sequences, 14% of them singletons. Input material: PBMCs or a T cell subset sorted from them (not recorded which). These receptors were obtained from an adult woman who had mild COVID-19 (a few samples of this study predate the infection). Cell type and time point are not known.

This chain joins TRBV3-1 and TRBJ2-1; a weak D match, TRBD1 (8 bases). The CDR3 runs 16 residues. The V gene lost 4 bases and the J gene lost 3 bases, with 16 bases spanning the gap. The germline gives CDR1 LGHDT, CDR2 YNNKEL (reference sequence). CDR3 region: CASSLRGDRIYNEQFF. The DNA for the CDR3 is TGTGCCAGCAGCCTCCGGGGGGACAGGATCTACAATGAGCAGTTCTTC.

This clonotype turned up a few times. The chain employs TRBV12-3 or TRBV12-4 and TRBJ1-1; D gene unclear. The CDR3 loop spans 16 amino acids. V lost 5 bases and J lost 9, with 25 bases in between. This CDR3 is CASSPILQPPRLKAFF. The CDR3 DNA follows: TGTGCCAGCAGTCCCATTTTGCAGCCTCCCCGCCTGAAAGCTTTCTTT.

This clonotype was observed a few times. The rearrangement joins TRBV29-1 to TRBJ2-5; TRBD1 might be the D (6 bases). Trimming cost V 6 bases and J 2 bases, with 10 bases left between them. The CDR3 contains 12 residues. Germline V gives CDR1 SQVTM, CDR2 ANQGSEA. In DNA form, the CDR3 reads TGCAGCGTCGCTGGACAGCAAGAGACCCAGTACTTC. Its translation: CSVAGQQETQYF.

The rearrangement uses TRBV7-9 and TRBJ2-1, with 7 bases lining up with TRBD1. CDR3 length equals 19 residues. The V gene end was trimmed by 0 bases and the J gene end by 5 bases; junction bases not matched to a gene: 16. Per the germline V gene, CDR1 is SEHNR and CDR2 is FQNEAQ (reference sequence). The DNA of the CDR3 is TGTGCCAGCAGCTTAGCGTCAAATCCTCTCAGGGACAGAGACAATGAGCAGTTCTTC. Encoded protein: CASSLASNPLRDRDNEQFF.